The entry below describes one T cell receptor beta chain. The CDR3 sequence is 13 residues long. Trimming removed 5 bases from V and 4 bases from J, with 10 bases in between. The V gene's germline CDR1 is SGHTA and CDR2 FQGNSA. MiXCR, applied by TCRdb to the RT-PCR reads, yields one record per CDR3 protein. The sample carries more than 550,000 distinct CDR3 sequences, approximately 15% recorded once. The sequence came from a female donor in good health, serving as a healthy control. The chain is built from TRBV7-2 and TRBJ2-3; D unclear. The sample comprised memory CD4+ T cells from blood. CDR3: CASSPQYADTQYF. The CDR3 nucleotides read TGTGCCAGCAGCCCCCAATATGCAGATACGCAGTATTTT.